This T cell receptor beta chain emerged from a study of T cell repertoires in cytomegalovirus infection. As for the study in general: Indications of both CMV infection and matching HLA type were provided by public TCR beta signatures.

Turning to this clonotype: Its antigen remains unidentified.

TCRdb reanalysed the reads using MiXCR and keeps one entry per CDR3 protein. The sample comprises about 740,000 distinct CDR3 sequences, less than 40% of which are singletons, and 2.5% to 3.5% rests with the top ten. Trimming at V came to 6 bases and at J to 3 bases, leaving 21 bases not matched to a gene. This CDR3 contains 19 residues. Study-wide findings and caveats: Summed public TCR beta family frequency identified CMV carriers bearing the relevant HLA.

The sequencing input was PBMCs. The chain links TRBV12-3 or TRBV12-4 to TRBJ2-7; 9 bases match TRBD2. The sequence derives from a human donor in good health (CMV status not recorded). Some clones in this sample may be carry-over from other donors' samples. The CDR3 DNA is TGTGCCAGCAGGGCCACCGAGAGTCAAGCTAGCGGGATCGGCTACGAGCAGTACTTC. It codes for CASRATESQASGIGYEQYF.